These 29 T cell receptor beta chains came from one sample sequenced in a study of T cells in Graves' hyperthyroidism and ophthalmopathy. RNA transcripts served as the template for amplifying TCR beta CDR3 regions. The primer set for the first-round RT-PCR of the TCR CDR3 was HTBI. TCRdb reprocessed the multiplex PCR reads via MiXCR and lists one record per CDR3 protein. The profile covers a few hundred thousand distinct CDR3 sequences, with about half appearing a single time and under 20% taken by the ten largest. The source material was peripheral blood or thyroid tissue (not recorded which). These TCRs come from an adult woman with Graves' disease, either hyperthyroidism or ophthalmopathy (not recorded which).

This clonotype occurred once. This rearrangement joins TRBV7-9 to TRBJ1-6, with 7 nucleotides matching TRBD1. V lost 6 bases and J lost 5; bases outside the gene matches: 7. CDR1 and CDR2 (germline): SEHNR, FQNEAQ (reference sequence). The length of the CDR3 is 15 residues. The CDR3 nucleotides are TGTGCCAGCAGTAGTCCGGGACAGCATAATTCACCCCTCCACTTT. This gives the protein CASSSPGQHNSPLHF.

This chain links TRBV2 with TRBJ1-1; D is possibly TRBD1 (5 bases). This CDR3 spans 13 amino acids. Germline loops: CDR1 SNHLY, CDR2 FYNNEI. Trimming took 7 bases from V and 5 from J, leaving 14 bases between them. The DNA of the CDR3 is TGTGCCAGCATATTTCAGGGAAGGACTGAAGCTTTCTTT. Translated: CASIFQGRTEAFF. Full variable domain (missing parts from reference TRBV2 and TRBJ1-1): EPEVTQTPSHQVTQMGQEVILRCVPISNHLYFYWYRQILGQKVEFLVSFYNNEISEKSEIFDDQFSVERPDGSNFTLKIRSTKLEDSAMYFCASIFQGRTEAFFGQGTRLTVV.

Comments on this clonotype: A junction end diverges from the germline sequence, so it may reflect a read error. The chain combines TRBV7-9 with TRBJ1-1, with D unclear. The germline CDR1 and CDR2 sequences are SEHNR and FQNEAQ (reference sequence). The CDR3 is 14 residues long. In DNA, the CDR3 is TGTGCCAACAGCGCCCAGATGATGGGCACTGAAACTTTCTTT. It encodes CANSAQMMGTETFF.

This clonotype was found many times. The chain uses TRBV20-1 and TRBJ1-3, with no clear D. The germline V gene encodes CDR1 DFQATT and CDR2 SNEGSKA (reference sequence). V lost 6 bases and J lost 3, with 12 bases in between. The CDR3 sequence is 13 residues long. CDR3 nucleotide sequence: TGCAGTGCGACTCCGGGGAGTGGAAACACCATATATTTT. This codes for CSATPGSGNTIYF.

Many counts were recorded for this clonotype. CDR3: CSVVGGNSYEQYF. CDR3 bases: TGCAGCGTTGTTGGCGGGAACTCCTACGAGCAGTACTTC. The J gene is TRBJ2-7, the V gene TRBV29-1; possibly TRBD2 for D (6 bases). The germline CDR1 and CDR2 sequences are SQVTM and ANQGSEA. V was clipped by 4 bases and J by 0 bases, with 10 bases between them. CDR3 length: 13 residues.

The V gene is TRBV28, the J gene TRBJ1-5, with 11 nucleotides matching TRBD1. This CDR3 spans 18 amino acids. Trimming at V came to 6 bases and at J to 0 bases, leaving 10 bases not matched to a gene. Looked up from germline, CDR1 is MDHEN and CDR2 is SYDVKM. In DNA, the CDR3 is TGTGCCAGCAGGCTAAGGGGACAGGGGGAATCTAGCAATCAGCCCCAGCATTTT. This translates into CASRLRGQGESSNQPQHF.

The table lists this clonotype with a few counts. Lacking the conserved final phenylalanine or tryptophan, this CDR3 likely reflects a read error. The limits of the CDR3 on the DNA are not certain, so only TCRdb's listed CDR3 is given. The chain is built from TRBV20-1 and TRBJ1-6. The CDR3 has 8 residues if both end residues are counted. Germline CDR1 DFQATT, CDR2 SNEGSKA (reference sequence). The CDR3 region is CSARSQTS.

As concerns this clonotype: Being one base from a much bigger clone, this may be a read error. This chain joins TRBV10-3 and TRBJ1-6; TRBD1 is a possible D gene (5 bases). The CDR3 has 17 amino acids. With 5 bases removed from V and 4 bases from J, the gap between germline ends came to 18 bases. Germline V CDR1 and CDR2: ENHRY, SYGVKD. CDR3 coding DNA: TGTGCCATCAGTTCGTACCGGGGGACCGCATATAATTCACCCCTCCACTTT. Translated: CAISSYRGTAYNSPLHF.

This clonotype was counted ten times or more. V is TRBV6-1 and J is TRBJ1-5; weak D call: TRBD1 (5 bases). Germline V gene sequence: CDR1 MNHNS, CDR2 SASEGT. The CDR3 contains 15 residues. Trimming took 6 bases from V and 5 from J, leaving 17 bases between them. CDR3 DNA: TGTGCCAGCAGAGAAAACACAGAGGGGTATCAGCCCCAGCATTTT. Its translation is CASRENTEGYQPQHF.

The rearrangement links TRBV2 to TRBJ2-5, with 9 bases lining up with TRBD1. The CDR3 runs to 14 residues. The germline gives CDR1 SNHLY, CDR2 FYNNEI. The trim removed 4 bases at V and 3 bases at J, leaving 3 bases unmatched. Here the CDR3 reads CASSVDRGEETQYF. CDR3 DNA: TGTGCCAGCAGTGTCGACAGGGGGGAAGAGACCCAGTACTTC.

This clonotype was observed many times. V is TRBV7-2 and J is TRBJ1-2; 8 bases fit TRBD1. In germline, CDR1 is SGHTA, CDR2 FQGNSA. Unmatched junction bases numbered 8, after V lost 5 bases and J lost 0 bases. This CDR3 is 16 amino acids long. The CDR3 DNA reads as TGTGCCAGCAGCCTCAGGACAGGGATCACTAACTATGGCTACACCTTC. Its translation is CASSLRTGITNYGYTF.

The genes are TRBV29-1 and TRBJ1-1, with TRBD1 matching over 8 bases. J lost 1 base, V lost 1 base, and 8 bases had no gene match. Germline V gene sequence: CDR1 SQVTM, CDR2 ANQGSEA. The CDR3 has 16 residues. Here the CDR3 reads CSVEGTGQGPNTEAFF. The DNA of the CDR3 is TGCAGCGTTGAAGGGACAGGGCAGGGGCCGAACACTGAAGCTTTCTTT.

The chain combines TRBV9 with TRBJ1-2; no clear D. The CDR3 totals 13 residues. V was pared by 0 bases and J by 3 bases, with 6 bases between. Germline V gene data show CDR1 as SGDLS and CDR2 as YYNGEE. This CDR3 is CASSVEGYYGYTF. The CDR3 DNA reads as TGTGCCAGCAGCGTAGAAGGGTACTATGGCTACACCTTC.

This clonotype was recorded many times. The chain is built from TRBV2 and TRBJ1-3, with D possibly TRBD1 on 5 matching bases. The CDR3 has 16 residues. Trimming stripped 7 bases from V and 4 bases from J, with 20 bases between. The germline V gene encodes CDR1 SNHLY and CDR2 FYNNEI. The CDR3 loop reads CASKDRGAITGNTIYF. DNA for the CDR3: TGTGCCAGCAAAGATCGAGGGGCCATAACGGGAAACACCATATATTTT.

This clonotype was observed many times. The chain combines TRBV7-3 with TRBJ1-1; D is uncertain. V was clipped by 5 bases and J by 0 bases, with 10 bases between them. Germline CDR1 SGHTA, CDR2 FQGTGA. CDR3 length: 14 residues. CDR3 sequence reads: CASSAGVMNTEAFF. The CDR3 coding sequence is TGTGCCAGCAGCGCCGGGGTCATGAACACTGAAGCTTTCTTT.

This clonotype came up many times. The rearrangement links TRBV11-2 to TRBJ2-7; D is undetermined. The germline V and J ends were trimmed by 3 bases and 2 bases, with 11 bases remaining between them. The CDR3 extends over 14 amino acids. CDR1 is SGHAT and CDR2 is FQNNGV in the germline V gene. The CDR3 spells CASSFADGAYEQYF. The CDR3, as DNA: TGTGCCAGCAGCTTCGCGGACGGAGCCTACGAGCAGTACTTC. Variable domain in full (rest from reference TRBV11-2 and TRBJ2-7): EAGVAQSPRYKIIEKRQSVAFWCNPISGHATLYWYQQILGQGPKLLIQFQNNGVVDDSQLPKDRFSAERLKGVDSTLKIQPAKLEDSAVYLCASSFADGAYEQYFGPGTRLTVT.

The V gene is TRBV20-1, the J gene TRBJ2-2, with D unresolved. The CDR3 is 12 residues long. Germline assignment: CDR1 DFQATT and CDR2 SNEGSKA (reference sequence). The CDR3 loop reads CSAQSNTGELFF. CDR3 DNA: TGCAGCGCACAGTCTAACACCGGGGAGCTGTTTTTT.

CDR3 bases: TGTGCCAGCCACTCCGGGGGCCTAAACAATGAGCAGTTCTTC. Translation gives CASHSGGLNNEQFF. The chain links TRBV7-9 to TRBJ2-1; D is possibly TRBD1 or TRBD2 (6 bases each). Germline loops: CDR1 SEHNR, CDR2 FQNEAQ (reference sequence). V gave up 8 bases and J gave up 5 bases, with 16 bases separating them. This CDR3 has 14 residues.

The CDR3 nucleotides are TGTGCCAGCAGTTTTCCGGGGCTGGGGTTCTTGGCTTTCTTT. Encoded protein: CASSFPGLGFLAFF. V and J are TRBV12-3 or TRBV12-4 and TRBJ1-1; perhaps TRBD1 as D (5 bases). Trimming took 3 bases from V and 11 from J, leaving 19 bases between them. This CDR3 contains 14 residues.

This clonotype occurred many times. The chain recombines TRBV27 with TRBJ2-2, with D possibly being TRBD1 (6 bases). Looked up from germline, CDR1 is MNHEY and CDR2 is SMNVEV (reference sequence). V was trimmed by 5 bases and J by 9 bases, leaving 10 bases between them. This CDR3 contains 12 residues. In nucleotides, the CDR3 is TGTGCCAGCAGTGCCACAGGGAGGGAGCTGTTTTTT. It yields the protein CASSATGRELFF.

The genes are TRBV30 and TRBJ2-7; 7 nucleotides align to TRBD2. The CDR3 is made up of 12 amino acids. The V gene's germline CDR1 is GTSNPN and CDR2 SVGIG (reference sequence). Losses at the gene ends were 5 bases for V and 2 bases for J; bases not matched to a gene: 3. As DNA, the CDR3 is TGTGCCTGGGGAGCGGGAACCTACGAGCAGTACTTC. This encodes CAWGAGTYEQYF.

In regard to this clonotype: Being one base from a much bigger clone, this may be a read error. The CDR3 region has the DNA TGTGCCAGCAGCTTCCTGACTTCGGGGAACGGGCAGTACTTC. Its translation: CASSFLTSGNGQYF. The chain has TRBV7-9 and TRBJ2-7; D possibly corresponds to TRBD2 (5 bases). V was cut by 3 bases and J by 9 bases, with 18 bases left in between. CDR1 is SEHNR and CDR2 is FQNEAQ in the germline V gene (reference sequence). The CDR3 sequence is 14 residues long.

This clonotype was detected only a few times. The J gene is TRBJ2-7, the V gene TRBV20-1, with 7 bases identical to TRBD2. After removal of 5 bases from V and 2 bases from J, the junction contained 3 bases not matched to a gene. CDR1 and CDR2 from the germline V gene are DFQATT and SNEGSKA (reference sequence). The CDR3 runs 12 residues. CDR3 DNA sequence: TGCAGTGCTGGGGGGGAGCCCTACGAGCAGTACTTC. This codes for CSAGGEPYEQYF.

There are many counts of this clonotype. V and J are TRBV9 and TRBJ1-1; D gene unclear. Trimming removed 3 bases from V and 1 base from J, with 4 bases in between. Germline lookup yields CDR1 SGDLS and CDR2 YYNGEE. The CDR3 sequence is 12 residues long. In nucleotides, the CDR3 is TGTGCCAGCAGCGCGGCGAACACTGAAGCTTTCTTT. This gives the protein CASSAANTEAFF.

For this clonotype: It is likely a read error, because the conserved phenylalanine at the end of the CDR3 is missing. V usage is TRBV29-1 and J usage is TRBJ1-1, with D unresolved. Germline loops: CDR1 SQVTM, CDR2 ANQGSEA. Trimming stripped 3 bases from V and 2 bases from J, with 10 bases between. This CDR3 spans 13 amino acids. In nucleotides, the CDR3 is TGCAGCGTTGAGGGCAAGCTAAACACTGAAGCTTTCCTT. The encoded protein is CSVEGKLNTEAFL.

This clonotype was detected ten times or more. The V and J genes are TRBV4-1 and TRBJ1-5, with D possibly being TRBD1 (6 bases). The CDR3 runs to 16 residues. Germline V gene sequence: CDR1 MGHRA, CDR2 YSYEKL. V was trimmed by 1 base and J by 5 bases, leaving 15 bases between them. The CDR3 is CASSQVTGRSDQPQHF. CDR3 sequence (DNA): TGCGCCAGCAGCCAAGTGACAGGTAGGAGCGATCAGCCCCAGCATTTT.

This clonotype was recorded a few times. Here the CDR3 DNA reads TGTGCCAGCAGCGTAGGGTTGGGGGCTCAGCCCCAGCATTTT. Translating gives CASSVGLGAQPQHF. V usage is TRBV9 and J usage is TRBJ1-5, with D tentatively TRBD1 (6 bases). V was cut by 0 bases and J by 6 bases, with 10 bases left in between. This CDR3 contains 14 residues. Per the germline V gene, CDR1 is SGDLS and CDR2 is YYNGEE.

This clonotype was observed a handful of times. This chain links TRBV20-1 with TRBJ1-5, with D uncertain. Trimming shortened V by 0 bases and J by 6 bases, and 6 bases separated the two germline ends. The CDR3 is 12 amino acids. Per germline, CDR1 DFQATT and CDR2 SNEGSKA (reference sequence). DNA for the CDR3: TGCAGTGCTAGAGAGAACCTTCAGCCCCAGCATTTT. Translation gives CSARENLQPQHF.

The rearrangement joins TRBV7-9 to TRBJ2-7, with D hard to call. The V gene lost 4 bases and the J gene lost 8 bases, with 15 bases spanning the gap. Germline CDR1 reads SEHNR; CDR2 reads FQNEAQ (reference sequence). The CDR3 runs 13 residues. The CDR3 loop is CASSSGNQPQQYF. The CDR3 DNA reads as TGTGCCAGCAGCTCTGGCAATCAGCCCCAGCAGTACTTC.